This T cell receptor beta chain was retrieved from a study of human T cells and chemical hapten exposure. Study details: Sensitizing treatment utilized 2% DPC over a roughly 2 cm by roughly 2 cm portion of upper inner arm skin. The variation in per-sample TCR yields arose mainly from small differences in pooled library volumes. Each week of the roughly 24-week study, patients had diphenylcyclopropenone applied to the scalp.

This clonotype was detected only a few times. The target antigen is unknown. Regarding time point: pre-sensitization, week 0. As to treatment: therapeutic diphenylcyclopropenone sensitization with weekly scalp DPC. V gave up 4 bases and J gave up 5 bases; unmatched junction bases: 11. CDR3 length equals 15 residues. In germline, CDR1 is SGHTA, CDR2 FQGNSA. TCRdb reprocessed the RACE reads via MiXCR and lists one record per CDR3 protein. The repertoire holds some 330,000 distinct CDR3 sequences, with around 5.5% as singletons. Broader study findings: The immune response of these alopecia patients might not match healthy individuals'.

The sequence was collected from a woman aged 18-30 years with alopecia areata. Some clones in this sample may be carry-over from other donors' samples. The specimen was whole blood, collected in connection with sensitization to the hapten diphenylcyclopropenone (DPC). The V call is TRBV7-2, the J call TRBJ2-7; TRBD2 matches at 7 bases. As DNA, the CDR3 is TGTGCCAGCAGCTCCATTTCTAGCGGCGGGCACGAGCAGTACTTC. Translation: CASSSISSGGHEQYF.